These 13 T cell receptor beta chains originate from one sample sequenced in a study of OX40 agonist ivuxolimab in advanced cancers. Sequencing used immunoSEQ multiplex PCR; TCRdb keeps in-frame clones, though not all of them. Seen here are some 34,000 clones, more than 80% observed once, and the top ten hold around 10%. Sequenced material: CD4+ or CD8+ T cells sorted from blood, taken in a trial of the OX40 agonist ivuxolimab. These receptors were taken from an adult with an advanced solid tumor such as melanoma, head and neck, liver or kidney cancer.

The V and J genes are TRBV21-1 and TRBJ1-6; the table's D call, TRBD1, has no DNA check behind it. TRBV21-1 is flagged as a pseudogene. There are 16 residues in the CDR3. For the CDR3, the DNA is TGTGCCAGCACCCGAAGGACAGGGTCTTATAATTCACCCCTCCACTTT. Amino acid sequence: CASTRRTGSYNSPLHF.

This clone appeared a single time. The CDR3 DNA sequence: TGTGCCATCAGTGAGTCGGGACAGGCCAACATGGAGCCCCAGCATTTT. Protein: CAISESGQANMEPQHF. The V call is TRBV10-3, the J call TRBJ1-5, with TRBD1 identical over 8 bases. CDR1 is ENHRY and CDR2 is SYGVKD in the germline V gene. Germline trimming cut 0 bases from V and 8 bases from J; bases unmatched to any gene: 9. CDR3 size: 16 residues.

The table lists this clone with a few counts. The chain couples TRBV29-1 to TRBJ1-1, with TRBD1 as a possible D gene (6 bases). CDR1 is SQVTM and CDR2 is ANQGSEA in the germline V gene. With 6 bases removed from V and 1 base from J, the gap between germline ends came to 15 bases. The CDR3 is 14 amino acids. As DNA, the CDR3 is TGCAGCGTAGGGCTGCAGGGGACGAACACTGAAGCTTTCTTT. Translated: CSVGLQGTNTEAFF.

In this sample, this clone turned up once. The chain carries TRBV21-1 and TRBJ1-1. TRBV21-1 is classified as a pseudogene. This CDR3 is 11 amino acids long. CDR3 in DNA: TGTGCCAGCAGCAAGACGGGTGGGGCTTTCTTT. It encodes CASSKTGGAFF.

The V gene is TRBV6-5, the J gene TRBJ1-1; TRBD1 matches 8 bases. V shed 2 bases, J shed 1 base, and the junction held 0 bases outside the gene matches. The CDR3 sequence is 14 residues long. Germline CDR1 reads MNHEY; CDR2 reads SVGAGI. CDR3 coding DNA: TGTGCCAGCAGTTACGGGACAGGGAACACTGAAGCTTTCTTT. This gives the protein CASSYGTGNTEAFF.

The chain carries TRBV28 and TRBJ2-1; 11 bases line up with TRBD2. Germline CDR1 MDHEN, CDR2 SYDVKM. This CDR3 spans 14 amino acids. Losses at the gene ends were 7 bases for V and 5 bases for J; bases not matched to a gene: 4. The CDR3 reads CASTLGLADNEQFF. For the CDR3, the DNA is TGTGCCAGCACCTTGGGACTAGCGGACAATGAGCAGTTCTTC. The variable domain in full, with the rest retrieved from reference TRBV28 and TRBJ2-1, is DVKVTQSSRYLVKRTGEKVFLECVQDMDHENMFWYRQDPGLGLRLIYFSYDVKMKEKGDIPEGYSVSREKKERFSLILESASTNQTSMYLCASTLGLADNEQFFGPGTRLTVL.

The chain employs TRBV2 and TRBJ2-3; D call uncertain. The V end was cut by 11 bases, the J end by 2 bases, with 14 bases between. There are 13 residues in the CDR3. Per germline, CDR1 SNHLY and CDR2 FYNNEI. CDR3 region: CALGFAPTDTQYF. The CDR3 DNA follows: TGTGCCCTCGGGTTTGCCCCCACAGATACGCAGTATTTT.

DNA of the CDR3: TGTGCCAGCAGCCGGACCGCGCAGGGACAGTACTACGAGCAGTACTTC. The encoded protein is CASSRTAQGQYYEQYF. The V call is TRBV7-2, the J call TRBJ2-7, with 7 bases fitting TRBD1. Per the germline V gene, CDR1 is SGHTA and CDR2 is FQGNSA. After removal of 5 bases from V and 3 bases from J, the junction contained 13 bases not matched to a gene. The CDR3 consists of 16 residues.

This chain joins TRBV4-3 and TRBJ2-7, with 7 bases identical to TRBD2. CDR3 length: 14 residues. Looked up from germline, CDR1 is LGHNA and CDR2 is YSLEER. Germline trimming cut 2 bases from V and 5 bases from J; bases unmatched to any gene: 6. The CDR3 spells CASSQREGFHEQYF. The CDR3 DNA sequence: TGCGCCAGCAGCCAAAGGGAGGGATTCCACGAGCAGTACTTC.

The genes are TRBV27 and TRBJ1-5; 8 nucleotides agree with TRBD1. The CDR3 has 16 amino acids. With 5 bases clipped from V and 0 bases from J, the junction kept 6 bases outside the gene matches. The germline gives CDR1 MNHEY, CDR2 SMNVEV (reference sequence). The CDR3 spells CASSPKTGDSNQPQHF. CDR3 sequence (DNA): TGTGCCAGCAGTCCAAAGACAGGGGATAGCAATCAGCCCCAGCATTTT.

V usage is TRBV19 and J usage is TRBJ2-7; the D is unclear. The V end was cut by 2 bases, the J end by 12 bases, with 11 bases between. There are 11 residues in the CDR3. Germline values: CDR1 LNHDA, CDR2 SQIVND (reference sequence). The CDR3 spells CASSIWPLMYF. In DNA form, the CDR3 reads TGTGCCAGTAGTATATGGCCTTTAATGTACTTC.

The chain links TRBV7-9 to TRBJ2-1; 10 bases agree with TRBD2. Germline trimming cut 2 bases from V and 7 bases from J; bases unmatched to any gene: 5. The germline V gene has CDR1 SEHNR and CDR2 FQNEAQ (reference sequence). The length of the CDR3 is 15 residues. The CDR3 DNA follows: TGTGCCAGCAGCTTACTAGCGGGAGTTTCAAATGAGCAGTTCTTC. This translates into CASSLLAGVSNEQFF.

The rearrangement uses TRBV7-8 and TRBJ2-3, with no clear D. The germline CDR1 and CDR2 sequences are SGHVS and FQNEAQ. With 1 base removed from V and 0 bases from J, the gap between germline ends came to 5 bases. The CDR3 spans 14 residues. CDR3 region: CASSLEASTDTQYF. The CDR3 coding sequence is TGTGCCAGCAGCTTAGAAGCGAGCACAGATACGCAGTATTTT.